This T cell receptor beta chain stems from a study of blood T cell repertoires in COVID-19. Data came from immunoSEQ multiplex PCR; TCRdb stores just in-frame clones and leaves some out. Among roughly 14,000 clones, roughly 86% were seen once, and the ten largest hold 17%. The sequencing input was peripheral blood. The receptor was derived from a human donor in a cohort sampled during active COVID-19.

The CDR3 loop is CASRNPGYPHYGYTF. Written as DNA, the CDR3 is TGTGCCAGCCGAAACCCAGGGTACCCCCACTATGGCTACACCTTC. V is TRBV27 and J is TRBJ1-2, with a weak D call TRBD1 (5 bases). CDR3 length: 15 amino acids. Germline CDR1 and CDR2: MNHEY and SMNVEV (reference sequence). V lost 8 bases and J 3 bases, leaving 19 bases between the germline ends.